A selection of T cell receptor beta chains follows, all from one sample in a study of T cells in Graves' hyperthyroidism and ophthalmopathy. Using its own MiXCR run on the multiplex PCR reads, TCRdb lists one record per CDR3 protein. The sample lists 350,000 to 450,000 distinct CDR3 sequences, more than 12% seen once, with around 28% in the top ten. Sample: blood. The source is a man aged 45-65 years with Graves' ophthalmopathy. The CDR3 runs from the conserved cysteine through the conserved F or W. The D gene is left open where the match is weak. Size is omitted from some rows. Given values are once, few, many or a class for expanded clones.

cdr3_nt,cdr3_aa,d_call,v_call,j_call,clone_size
TGTGCCAGTAGTGCGGGACTAGGTTTTACCTACAATGAGCAGTTCTTC,CASSAGLGFTYNEQFF,TRBD2,TRBV19,TRBJ2-1,NA
TGTGCCAGCAGTTACGGCGCGGACAATGAGCAGTTCTTC,CASSYGADNEQFF,NA,TRBV6-9,TRBJ2-1,NA
TGTGCCATCAGTGAGCTGCAGGGTCATAGCAATCAGCCCCAGCATTTT,CAISELQGHSNQPQHF,NA,TRBV10-3,TRBJ1-5,NA
TGTGCCAGCAGTTACGGGTCGGGGGACGAGCAGTACTTC,CASSYGSGDEQYF,NA,TRBV7-3,TRBJ2-7,NA
TGTGCCACCAGTGATTTGGTGGGGAACTATGGCTACACCTTC,CATSDLVGNYGYTF,NA,TRBV24-1,TRBJ1-2,few
TGCAGCGCGCAGGAGCAGGGCTCTGGGGCCAACGTCCTGACTTTC,CSAQEQGSGANVLTF,NA,TRBV29-1,TRBJ2-6,NA
TGTGCCAGCAGTGAAGGGACTAGCGGGCCCCAAAACTTC,CASSEGTSGPQNF,TRBD2,TRBV10-3,TRBJ2-5,few
TGTGCCATCAGAAAAACAGGGCTGAACACTGAAGCTTTCTTT,CAIRKTGLNTEAFF,NA,TRBV10-3,TRBJ1-1,NA
TGTGCCAGCAACAGGGGGCCCGCAGATACGCAGTATTTT,CASNRGPADTQYF,TRBD1,TRBV2,TRBJ2-3,many
TGTGCCAGCAGTGAAGGGCGGGTTGGGGCCCAGTACTTC,CASSEGRVGAQYF,NA,TRBV2,TRBJ2-5,many